This T cell receptor (beta chain) was identified during a study of blood T cell repertoires in COVID-19. This CDR3 contains 16 residues. V trimming: 1 base; J trimming: 6 bases; junction bases outside the gene matches: 8. The V gene's germline CDR1 is MNHEY and CDR2 SVGAGI. The authors' processing: For nucleated cells, counts were estimated from reference gene primer amplification. TCRdb's table, derived via immunoSEQ multiplex PCR, lists solely in-frame clones and lacks some. That table supplies the V and J calls and clone size; D and trimming were determined from the DNA. This sample has about 240,000 clones; 88% occur once, and the top ten carry under 0.95%.

This sequence was found in a woman aged 25 to 39 with acute or convalescent COVID-19. The chain combines TRBV6-5 with TRBJ2-3, with 9 bases fitting TRBD2. Material for sequencing was peripheral blood. CDR3 coding DNA: TGTGCCAGCAGTTACTTTGGACTAGCGCTGGGGGATACGCAGTATTTT. Amino acid sequence: CASSYFGLALGDTQYF.